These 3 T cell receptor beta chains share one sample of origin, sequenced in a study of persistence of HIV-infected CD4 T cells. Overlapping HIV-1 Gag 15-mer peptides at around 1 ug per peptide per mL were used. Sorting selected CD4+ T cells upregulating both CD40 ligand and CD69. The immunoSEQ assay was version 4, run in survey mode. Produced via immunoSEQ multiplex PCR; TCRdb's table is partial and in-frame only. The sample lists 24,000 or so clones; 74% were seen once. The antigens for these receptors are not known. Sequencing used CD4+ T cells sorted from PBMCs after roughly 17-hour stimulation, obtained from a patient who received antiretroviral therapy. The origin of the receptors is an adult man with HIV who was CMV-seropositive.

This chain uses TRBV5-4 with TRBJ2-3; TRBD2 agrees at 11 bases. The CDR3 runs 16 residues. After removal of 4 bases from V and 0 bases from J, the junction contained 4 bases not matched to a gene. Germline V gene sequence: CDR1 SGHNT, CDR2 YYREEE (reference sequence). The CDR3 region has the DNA TGTGCCAGCAGCCCCGGGACTAGCGGTAGCACAGATACGCAGTATTTT. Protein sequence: CASSPGTSGSTDTQYF.

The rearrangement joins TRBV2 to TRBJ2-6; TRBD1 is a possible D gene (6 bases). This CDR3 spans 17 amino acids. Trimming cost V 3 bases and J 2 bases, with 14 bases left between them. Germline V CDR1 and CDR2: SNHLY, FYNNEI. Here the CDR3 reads CASSDQMTGTGANVLTF. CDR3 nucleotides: TGTGCCAGCAGTGATCAAATGACAGGAACTGGGGCCAACGTCCTGACTTTC.

The CDR3 DNA reads TGTGCCAGCAGCCAGACGGTAGGGCCTCAGCCCCAGCATTTT. This sequence encodes CASSQTVGPQPQHF. J is TRBJ1-5 and V is TRBV3-1 (or the pseudogene TRBV3-2); no firm D call. V shed 3 bases and J shed 6 bases, with 12 bases lying between them. Per germline, CDR1 LGHDT and CDR2 YNNKEL (reference sequence). This CDR3 has 14 amino acids.